Reported below is one TCR beta chain. Ages ranged from about 18 to 90 years, with residence in around 24 US areas. For recovered donors of Cohort 3, there were two negative PCRs, clearance, or symptom resolution. The CDR3 runs to 15 residues. The V gene's germline CDR1 is LNHDA and CDR2 SQIVND (reference sequence). Trimming took 5 bases from V and 6 from J; bases not matched to a gene: 9. Generated by immunoSEQ multiplex PCR, the TCRdb table keeps only in-frame clones and is missing some. The sample includes about 320,000 clones, around 90% of them seen just once. The entry originates in a study of blood T cell repertoires in COVID-19. Study as a whole: Acute-phase and convalescent COVID-19 samples originated in the United States, Italy and Spain. Sources were T cells, B-cell-depleted T cells, or PBMCs; the material itself was cDNA or gDNA.

The sequencing sample was made of PBMCs or T cells enriched from blood (not recorded which). The TCR was taken from a man aged 55 to 70 who had recovered from COVID-19. The V gene is TRBV19, the J gene TRBJ1-5; 8 bases line up with TRBD1. The CDR3 reads CASSGPPRGRQPQHF. The CDR3 region has the DNA TGTGCCAGTAGTGGTCCGCCCAGGGGGCGTCAGCCCCAGCATTTT.